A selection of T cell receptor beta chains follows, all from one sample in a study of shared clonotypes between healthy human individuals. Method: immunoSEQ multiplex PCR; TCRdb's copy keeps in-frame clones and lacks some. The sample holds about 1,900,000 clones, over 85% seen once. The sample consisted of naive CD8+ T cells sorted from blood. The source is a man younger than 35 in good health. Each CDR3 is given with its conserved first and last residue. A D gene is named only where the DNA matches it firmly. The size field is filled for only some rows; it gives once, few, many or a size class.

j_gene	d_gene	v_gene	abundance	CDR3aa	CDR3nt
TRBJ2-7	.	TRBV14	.	CASSQDRRAEQYF	TGTGCCAGCAGCCAAGATAGGAGGGCCGAGCAGTACTTC
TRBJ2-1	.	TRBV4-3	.	CASSQGRGGTYNEQFF	TGCGCCAGCAGCCAAGGACGGGGCGGGACCTACAATGAGCAGTTCTTC
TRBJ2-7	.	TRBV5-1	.	CASGPSTGFHSYEQYF	TGCGCCAGCGGCCCTTCAACCGGGTTCCACTCCTACGAGCAGTACTTC
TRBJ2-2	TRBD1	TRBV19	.	CASSVQGAAVELFF	TGTGCCAGTAGTGTTCAGGGGGCTGCGGTGGAGCTGTTTTTT
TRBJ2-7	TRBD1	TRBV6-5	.	CASRHPGQDRFEQYF	TGTGCCAGCAGACATCCGGGACAGGATAGGTTCGAGCAGTACTTC
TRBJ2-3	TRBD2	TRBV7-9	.	CASSLVGSGRFEDTQYF	TGTGCCAGCAGCTTAGTGGGTAGCGGGAGGTTTGAAGATACGCAGTATTTT
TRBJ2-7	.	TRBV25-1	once	CASSEYFGEGGPYEQYF	TGTGCCAGCAGTGAATATTTTGGGGAGGGGGGCCCCTACGAGCAGTACTTC
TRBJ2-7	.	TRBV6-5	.	CASSYSDSPYEQYF	TGTGCCAGCAGTTACTCGGACAGCCCATACGAGCAGTACTTC
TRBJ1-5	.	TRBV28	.	CASGMRRIGYQPQHF	TGTGCCAGCGGGATGAGGAGGATTGGGTATCAGCCCCAGCATTTT
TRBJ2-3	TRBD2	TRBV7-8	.	CASRPGLAGEWRTDTQYF	TGTGCCAGCAGACCTGGACTAGCGGGAGAGTGGCGCACAGATACGCAGTATTTT
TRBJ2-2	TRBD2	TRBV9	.	CASSVLAGPNTGELFF	TGTGCCAGCAGCGTGTTAGCGGGACCGAACACCGGGGAGCTGTTTTTT
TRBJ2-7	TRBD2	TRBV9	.	CASSVGGTNAYEQYF	TGTGCCAGCAGCGTAGGTGGGACTAACGCCTACGAGCAGTACTTC
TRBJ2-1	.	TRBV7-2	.	CASSLEIMDEQFF	TGTGCCAGCAGCTTAGAGATCATGGATGAGCAGTTCTTC
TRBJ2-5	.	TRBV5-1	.	CASSLFADQETQYF	TGCGCCAGCAGCTTGTTTGCGGATCAAGAGACCCAGTACTTC
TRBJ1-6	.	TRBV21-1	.	CASSIWVWESSYNSPLHF	TGTGCCAGCAGCATCTGGGTGTGGGAAAGCTCCTATAATTCACCCCTCCACTTT
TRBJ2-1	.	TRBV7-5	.	CARSPGLAGDNEQFF	TGTGCCAGAAGCCCCGGACTAGCGGGCGACAATGAGCAGTTCTTC
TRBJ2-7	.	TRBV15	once	CATSRERLGNLEQYF	TGTGCCACCAGCAGAGAGAGGCTGGGCAACTTGGAGCAGTACTTC
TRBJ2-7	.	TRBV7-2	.	CASSLSGGAYEQYF	TGTGCCAGCAGCTTATCAGGGGGGGCATACGAGCAGTACTTC
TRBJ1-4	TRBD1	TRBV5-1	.	CASSVDRLPFEKLFF	TGCGCCAGCAGCGTGGACAGGCTGCCGTTTGAAAAACTGTTTTTT
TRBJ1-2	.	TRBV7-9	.	CASSLGVQGYTF	TGTGCCAGCAGCTTAGGGGTGCAGGGCTACACCTTC
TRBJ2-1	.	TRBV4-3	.	CASSQGAYNEQFF	TGCGCCAGCAGCCAAGGGGCTTACAATGAGCAGTTCTTC
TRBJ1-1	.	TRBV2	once	CASSALTGYTEAFF	TGTGCCAGCAGTGCTTTAACAGGATACACTGAAGCTTTCTTT
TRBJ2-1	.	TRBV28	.	CASSPRDSFGEQFF	TGTGCCAGCAGTCCCCGCGACTCCTTTGGGGAGCAGTTCTTC
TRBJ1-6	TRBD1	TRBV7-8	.	CASSSRIGTGNSPLHF	TGTGCCAGCAGCTCTAGGATTGGGACAGGCAATTCACCCCTCCACTTT
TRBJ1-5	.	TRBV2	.	CASSEYGGSLNQPQHF	TGTGCCAGCAGTGAGTATGGCGGCAGCCTCAATCAGCCCCAGCATTTT
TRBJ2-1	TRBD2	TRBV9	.	CASSVERGGGYNEQFF	TGTGCCAGCAGCGTAGAACGGGGGGGAGGATACAATGAGCAGTTCTTC
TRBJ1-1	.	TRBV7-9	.	CASSLPKNTEAFF	TGTGCCAGCTCCCTACCGAAGAACACTGAAGCTTTCTTT
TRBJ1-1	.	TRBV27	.	CASRPLKAMNTEAFF	TGTGCCAGCAGACCCCTAAAGGCTATGAACACTGAAGCTTTCTTT
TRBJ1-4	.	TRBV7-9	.	CASSGPINEKLFF	TGTGCCAGCAGCGGCCCTATTAATGAAAAACTGTTTTTT
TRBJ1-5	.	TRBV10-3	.	CAISENGTAYSNQPQHF	TGTGCCATCAGTGAGAATGGGACCGCTTATAGCAATCAGCCCCAGCATTTT
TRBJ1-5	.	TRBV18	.	CASSPTGSQASQPQHF	TGTGCCAGCTCACCAACAGGGTCTCAGGCGAGTCAGCCCCAGCATTTT
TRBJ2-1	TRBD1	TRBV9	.	CASSGSGTGVEDEQFF	TGTGCCAGCAGCGGATCCGGGACAGGGGTAGAGGATGAGCAGTTCTTC
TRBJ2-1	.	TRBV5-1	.	CASSSGSRDEQFF	TGCGCCAGCAGCTCGGGGTCCAGGGATGAGCAGTTCTTC
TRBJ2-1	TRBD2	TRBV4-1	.	CASSQDGWEGEQFF	TGCGCCAGCAGCCAAGATGGGTGGGAGGGTGAGCAGTTCTTC
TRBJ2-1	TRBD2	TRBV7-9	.	CASSGTSGRNEQFF	TGTGCCAGCAGCGGGACTAGCGGGAGGAATGAGCAGTTCTTC
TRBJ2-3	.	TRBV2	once	CASKNRVGADTQYF	TGTGCCAGCAAGAACAGGGTGGGAGCGGATACGCAGTATTTT
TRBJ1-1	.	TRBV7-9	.	CATGETLMNTEAFF	TGTGCCACCGGCGAGACACTTATGAACACTGAAGCTTTCTTT
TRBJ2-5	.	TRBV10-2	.	CASSEAIQETQYF	TGCGCCAGCAGTGAGGCTATCCAAGAGACCCAGTACTTC
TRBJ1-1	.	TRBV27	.	CASILGNTEAFF	TGTGCCAGCATCCTCGGGAACACTGAAGCTTTCTTT
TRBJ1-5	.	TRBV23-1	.	CASTQGSNQPQHF	TGCGCCAGCACTCAGGGGAGCAATCAGCCCCAGCATTTT